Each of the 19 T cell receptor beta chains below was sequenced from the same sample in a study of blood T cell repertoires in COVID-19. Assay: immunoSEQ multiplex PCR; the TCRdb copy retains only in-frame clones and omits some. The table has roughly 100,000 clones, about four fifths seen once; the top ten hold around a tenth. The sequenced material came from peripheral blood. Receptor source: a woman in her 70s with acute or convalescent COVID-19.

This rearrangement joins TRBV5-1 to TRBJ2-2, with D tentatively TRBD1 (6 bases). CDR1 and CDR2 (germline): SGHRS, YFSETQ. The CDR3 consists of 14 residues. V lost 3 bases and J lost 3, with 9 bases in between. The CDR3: CASSSTGDTGELFF. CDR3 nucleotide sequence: TGCGCCAGCAGCTCGACAGGAGACACCGGGGAGCTGTTTTTT.

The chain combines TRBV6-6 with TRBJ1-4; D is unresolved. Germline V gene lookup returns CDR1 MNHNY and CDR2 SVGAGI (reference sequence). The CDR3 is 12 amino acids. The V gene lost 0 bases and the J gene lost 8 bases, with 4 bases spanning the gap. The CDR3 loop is CASSYSQEKLFF. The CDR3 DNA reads TGTGCCAGCAGTTACTCTCAGGAAAAACTGTTTTTT.

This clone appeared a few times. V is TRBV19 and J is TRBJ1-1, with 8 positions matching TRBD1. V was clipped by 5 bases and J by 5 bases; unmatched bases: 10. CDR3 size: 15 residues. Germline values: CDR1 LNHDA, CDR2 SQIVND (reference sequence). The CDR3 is CASSPGAGGWTEAFF. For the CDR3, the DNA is TGTGCCAGTAGTCCCGGGGCAGGGGGCTGGACTGAAGCTTTCTTT.

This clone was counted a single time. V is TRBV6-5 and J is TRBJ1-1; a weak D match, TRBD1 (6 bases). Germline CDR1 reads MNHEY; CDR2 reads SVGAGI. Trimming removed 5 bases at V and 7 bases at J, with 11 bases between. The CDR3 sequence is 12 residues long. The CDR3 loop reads CASSNTRGEAFF. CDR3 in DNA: TGTGCCAGCAGTAACACCAGGGGTGAAGCTTTCTTT.

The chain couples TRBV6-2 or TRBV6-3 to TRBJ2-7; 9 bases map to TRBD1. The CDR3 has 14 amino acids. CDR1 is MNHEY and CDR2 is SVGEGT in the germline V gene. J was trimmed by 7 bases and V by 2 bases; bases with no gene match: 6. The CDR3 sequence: CASSYVDRGEEQYF. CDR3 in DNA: TGTGCCAGCAGTTACGTGGACAGGGGAGAGGAGCAGTACTTC.

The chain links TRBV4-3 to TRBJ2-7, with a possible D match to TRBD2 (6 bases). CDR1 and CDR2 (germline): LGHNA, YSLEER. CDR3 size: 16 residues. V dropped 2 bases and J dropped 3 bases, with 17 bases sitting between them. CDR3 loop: CASSQPLSGLDYEQYF. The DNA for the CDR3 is TGCGCCAGCAGCCAACCTTTAAGCGGGTTGGACTACGAGCAGTACTTC.

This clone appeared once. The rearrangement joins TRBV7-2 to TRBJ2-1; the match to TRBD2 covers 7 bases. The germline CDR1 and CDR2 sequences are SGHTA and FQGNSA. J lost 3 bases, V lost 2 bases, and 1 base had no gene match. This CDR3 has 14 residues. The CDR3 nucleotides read TGTGCCAGCAGCTTATCTAGCGGCTACAATGAGCAGTTCTTC. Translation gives CASSLSSGYNEQFF. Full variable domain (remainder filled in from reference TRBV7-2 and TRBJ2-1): GAGVSQSPSNKVTEKGKDVELRCDPISGHTALYWYRQSLGQGLEFLIYFQGNSAPDKSGLPSDRFSAERTGGSVSTLTIQRTQQEDSAVYLCASSLSSGYNEQFFGPGTRLTVL.

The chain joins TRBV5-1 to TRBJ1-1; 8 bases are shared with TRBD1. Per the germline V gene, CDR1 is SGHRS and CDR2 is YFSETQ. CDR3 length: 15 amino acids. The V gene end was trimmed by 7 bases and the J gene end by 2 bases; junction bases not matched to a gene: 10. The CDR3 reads CASGRDGQGNTEAFF. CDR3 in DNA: TGCGCCAGCGGACGAGACGGACAGGGTAACACTGAAGCTTTCTTT.

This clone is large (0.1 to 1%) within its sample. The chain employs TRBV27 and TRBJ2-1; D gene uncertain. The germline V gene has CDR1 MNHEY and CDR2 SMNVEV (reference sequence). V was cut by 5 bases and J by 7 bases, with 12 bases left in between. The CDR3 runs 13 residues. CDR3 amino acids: CASSLLGWNEQFF. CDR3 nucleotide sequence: TGTGCCAGCAGTCTACTCGGTTGGAATGAGCAGTTCTTC.

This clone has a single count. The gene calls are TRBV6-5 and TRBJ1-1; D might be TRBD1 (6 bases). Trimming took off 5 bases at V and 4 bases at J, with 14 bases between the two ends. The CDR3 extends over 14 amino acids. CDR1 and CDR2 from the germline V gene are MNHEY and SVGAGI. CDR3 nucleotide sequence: TGTGCCAGCAGTCTCGACAGGTTGGGCACTGAAGCTTTCTTT. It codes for CASSLDRLGTEAFF.

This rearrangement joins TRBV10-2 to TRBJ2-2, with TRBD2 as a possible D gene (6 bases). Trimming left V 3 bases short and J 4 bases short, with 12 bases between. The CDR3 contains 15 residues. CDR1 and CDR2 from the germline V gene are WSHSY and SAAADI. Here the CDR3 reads CASSDPGGGTGELFF. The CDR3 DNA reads TGCGCCAGCAGTGATCCCGGGGGAGGCACCGGGGAGCTGTTTTTT.

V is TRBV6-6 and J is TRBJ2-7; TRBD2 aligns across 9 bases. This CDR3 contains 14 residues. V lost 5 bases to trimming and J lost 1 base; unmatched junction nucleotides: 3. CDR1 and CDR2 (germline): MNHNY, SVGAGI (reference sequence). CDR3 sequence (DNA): TGTGCCAGCAGTCTGACTAGCGGATCCTACGAGCAGTACTTC. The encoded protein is CASSLTSGSYEQYF.

The CDR3 spells CASSSDSLGNQPQHF. DNA of the CDR3: TGTGCCAGCAGTTCAGATTCGTTGGGCAATCAGCCCCAGCATTTT. The gene calls are TRBV28 and TRBJ1-5; D call uncertain. V lost 4 bases, J lost 2 bases, and 12 bases lay in between. The CDR3 sequence is 15 residues long. Germline loops: CDR1 MDHEN, CDR2 SYDVKM.

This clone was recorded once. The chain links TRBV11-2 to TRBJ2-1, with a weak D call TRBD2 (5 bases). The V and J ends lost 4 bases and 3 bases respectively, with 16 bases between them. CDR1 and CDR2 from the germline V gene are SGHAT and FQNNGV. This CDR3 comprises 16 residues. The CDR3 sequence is CASSYNAVEVYNEQFF. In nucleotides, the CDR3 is TGTGCCAGCAGCTACAACGCAGTGGAGGTCTACAATGAGCAGTTCTTC.

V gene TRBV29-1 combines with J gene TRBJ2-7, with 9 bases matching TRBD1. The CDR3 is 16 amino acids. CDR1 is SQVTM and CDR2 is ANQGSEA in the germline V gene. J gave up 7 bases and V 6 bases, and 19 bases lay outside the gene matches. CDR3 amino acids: CSVQTGGSGTLWEQYF. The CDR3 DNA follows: TGCAGCGTGCAGACAGGGGGAAGCGGGACGCTCTGGGAGCAGTACTTC.

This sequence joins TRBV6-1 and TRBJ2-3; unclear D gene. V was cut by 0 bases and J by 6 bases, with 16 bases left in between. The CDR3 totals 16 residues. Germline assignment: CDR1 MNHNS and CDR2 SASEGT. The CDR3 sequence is CASSEALGALMDTQYF. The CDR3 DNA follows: TGTGCCAGCAGTGAAGCCCTCGGAGCGTTGATGGATACGCAGTATTTT.

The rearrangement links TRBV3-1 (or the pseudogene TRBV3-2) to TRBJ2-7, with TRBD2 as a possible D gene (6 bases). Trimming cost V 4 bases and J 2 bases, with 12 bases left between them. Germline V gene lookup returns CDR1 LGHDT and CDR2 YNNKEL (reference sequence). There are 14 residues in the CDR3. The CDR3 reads CASSLAGGAYEQYF. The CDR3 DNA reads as TGTGCCAGCAGCCTCGCCGGAGGGGCCTACGAGCAGTACTTC.

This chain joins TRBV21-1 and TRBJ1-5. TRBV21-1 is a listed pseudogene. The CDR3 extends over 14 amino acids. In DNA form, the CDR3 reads TGTGCCAGCAGCAACCGAGGATCGGATCAGCCCCAGCATTTT. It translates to CASSNRGSDQPQHF.

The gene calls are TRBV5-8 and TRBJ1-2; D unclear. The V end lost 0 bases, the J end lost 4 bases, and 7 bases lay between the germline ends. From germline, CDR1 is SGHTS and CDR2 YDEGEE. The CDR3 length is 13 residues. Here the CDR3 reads CASSLDRSYGYTF. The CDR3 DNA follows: TGTGCCAGCAGCTTGGACCGGTCCTATGGCTACACCTTC.